The TCR beta chain described here comes from a study of T cell responses to AZD1222 COVID-19 vaccine. Unmatched junction bases numbered 5, after V lost 6 bases and J lost 6 bases. Per the germline V gene, CDR1 is MRHNA and CDR2 is SNTAGT. This CDR3 has 13 amino acids. Study-level results: Reports say nearly half of spike-specific TCRs go after unmutated variant regions. Sampling captured repertoires only after the peak T cell response. With dominance at 160-218 and 743-854, vaccine-associated CD4 TCRs spanned spike. The sample set comprised mostly white British donors with more females, and clonal diversity was possibly underestimated.

Note on this clone: Its antigen is as yet unknown.

Some clones are missing from TCRdb's copy, which holds only in-frame ones; the method was immunoSEQ multiplex PCR. The table shows about 110,000 clones, with approximately 90% occurring only once. The rearrangement uses TRBV6-4 and TRBJ2-3, with TRBD2 identical over 8 bases. The sequence was obtained from an adult in good health. Material: peripheral blood, obtained on day 0 of AZD1222 vaccination. DNA for the CDR3: TGTGCCAGCAGCACGACTAGCGTGGATACGCAGTATTTT. Its protein is CASSTTSVDTQYF.